The 26 T cell receptor beta chains listed next were all sequenced from one sample in a study of CD8 T cells in Susac syndrome. The authors reverse transcribed roughly 0.5 to 1 ug RNA with random hexamers. One entry per CDR3 protein results from TCRdb running MiXCR on the immunoSEQ multiplex PCR reads. The sample has approximately 110,000 distinct CDR3 sequences, over 90% seen once; the top ten hold approximately 0.3%. The sample was CD8+ T cells from PBMCs. All receptors come from a human donor with multiple sclerosis.

The V gene is TRBV5-6, the J gene TRBJ2-5; possibly TRBD1 for D (5 bases). Trimming pared 1 base from V and 5 bases from J, leaving 12 bases between. This CDR3 has 14 residues. Germline V gene sequence: CDR1 SGHDT, CDR2 YYEEEE. Here the CDR3 reads CASSLLGPYETQYF. CDR3 DNA sequence: TGTGCCAGCAGCTTGCTGGGGCCGTACGAGACCCAGTACTTC.

The rearrangement joins TRBV29-1 to TRBJ2-5, with 9 bases matching TRBD1. CDR3 length equals 17 residues. CDR1 and CDR2 (germline): SQVTM, ANQGSEA. The ends lost 6 bases at V and 5 bases at J; junction bases unmatched: 19. The CDR3 is CSVAGGNRGRVGETQYF. The CDR3 DNA follows: TGCAGCGTCGCAGGGGGAAACAGGGGGCGAGTTGGGGAGACCCAGTACTTC.

The chain carries TRBV6-2 or TRBV6-3 and TRBJ2-7, with 12 bases aligning to TRBD2. Germline lookup yields CDR1 MNHEY and CDR2 SVGEGT. The CDR3 is made up of 19 amino acids. Trimming cost V 0 bases and J 4 bases; bases outside gene matches: 13. The CDR3 nucleotides are TGTGCCAGCAGTTACTCCCCCGCGACTAGCGGGAGACCTGCTTACGAGCAGTACGTC. This translates into CASSYSPATSGRPAYEQYV.

V usage is TRBV28 and J usage is TRBJ2-5, with a possible D match to TRBD2 (5 bases). This CDR3 comprises 14 residues. CDR1 and CDR2 (germline): MDHEN, SYDVKM. Trimming removed 2 bases from V and 2 bases from J, with 9 bases in between. Written as DNA, the CDR3 is TGTGCCAGCAGTTTACGGCGGGCTCAAGAGACCCAGTACTTC. This codes for CASSLRRAQETQYF.

The chain uses TRBV28 and TRBJ2-1, with 7 bases matching TRBD1. The CDR3 consists of 18 residues. Germline CDR1 is MDHEN and CDR2 is SYDVKM. V shed 3 bases and J 5 bases; nucleotides not matched to a gene: 16. The CDR3 region is CASSFPNQGTVVHNEQFF. CDR3 bases: TGTGCCAGCAGTTTCCCAAATCAAGGGACAGTGGTCCACAATGAGCAGTTCTTC.

V gene TRBV12-3 or TRBV12-4 combines with J gene TRBJ1-1; weak D call: TRBD1 (5 bases). This CDR3 is built from 14 residues. The ends were cut back, 6 bases at V and 0 bases at J, with 11 bases in the middle. The CDR3 bases are TGTGCCAGCAGCCGGGGACGGATGAACACTGAAGCTTTCTTT. This codes for CASSRGRMNTEAFF.

The gene calls are TRBV19 and TRBJ2-5; D is perhaps TRBD1 (5 bases). There are 15 residues in the CDR3. Germline CDR1 and CDR2: LNHDA and SQIVND (reference sequence). V dropped 6 bases and J dropped 4 bases, with 18 bases sitting between them. CDR3: CASRRRKGSPETQYF. In nucleotides, the CDR3 is TGTGCCAGTAGGCGACGAAAGGGGTCCCCAGAGACCCAGTACTTC.

The V call is TRBV15, the J call TRBJ2-7; a weak D match, TRBD1 (5 bases). In germline, CDR1 is LNHNV, CDR2 YYDKDF (reference sequence). Trimming stripped 3 bases from V and 4 bases from J, with 16 bases between. This CDR3 contains 15 residues. The CDR3 region has the DNA TGTGCCACCAGCAGGATTCTGACAAGGGGATACGAGCAGTACTTC. Translated: CATSRILTRGYEQYF.

In nucleotides, the CDR3 is TGTGCCAGCAGCTTAGCGGGGTCCCCGTGGCGGAACACTGAAGCTTTCTTT. This encodes CASSLAGSPWRNTEAFF. This chain connects TRBV7-4 to TRBJ1-1; D not resolved. The germline CDR1 and CDR2 sequences are SGHVT and SQSDAQ. V shed 0 bases and J shed 1 base, with 15 bases lying between them. This CDR3 comprises 17 residues. Filled out from reference TRBV7-4 and TRBJ1-1, the complete variable domain reads GAGVSQSPRYKVAKRGRDVALRCDSISGHVTLYWYRQTLGQGSEVLTYSQSDAQRDKSGRPSGRFSAERPERSVSTLKIQRTEQGDSAVYLCASSLAGSPWRNTEAFFGQGTRLTVV.

This clonotype showed up just once. The chain uses TRBV9 and TRBJ2-2; TRBD1 agrees at 11 bases. The CDR3 runs 16 residues. With V trimmed by 3 bases and J by 7 bases, 8 bases remained unmatched. Germline CDR1 is SGDLS and CDR2 is YYNGEE. The CDR3 spells CASSAPGQGADGELFF. The CDR3 DNA reads as TGTGCCAGCAGCGCCCCCGGACAGGGGGCGGACGGGGAGCTGTTTTTT.

This chain uses TRBV28 with TRBJ2-1; TRBD1 matches 8 bases. J was trimmed by 7 bases and V by 3 bases; bases with no gene match: 5. The CDR3 loop spans 14 amino acids. The germline V gene has CDR1 MDHEN and CDR2 SYDVKM. CDR3 sequence (DNA): TGTGCCAGCAGTTTCGCGACAGGGGTTAATGAGCAGTTCTTC. It yields the protein CASSFATGVNEQFF.

This sequence joins TRBV7-9 and TRBJ2-1; tentative D call: TRBD1 (7 bases). This CDR3 is built from 15 residues. Per the germline V gene, CDR1 is SEHNR and CDR2 is FQNEAQ (reference sequence). The ends were cut back, 7 bases at V and 6 bases at J, with 19 bases in the middle. CDR3 coding DNA: TGTGCCAGCACCACCGGAGGGGGCCTCGCCAATGAGCAGTTCTTC. Translation gives CASTTGGGLANEQFF.

The chain links TRBV7-6 to TRBJ2-3, with TRBD2 matching over 7 bases. This CDR3 contains 18 residues. Germline loops: CDR1 SGHVS, CDR2 FNYEAQ. The trim removed 4 bases at V and 0 bases at J, leaving 13 bases unmatched. CDR3 in DNA: TGTGCCAGCAGCTCCGGTTTCGCGGGAGTCTCTAGCACAGATACGCAGTATTTT. Protein sequence: CASSSGFAGVSSTDTQYF.

The chain carries TRBV6-1 and TRBJ1-1; D might be TRBD1 (6 bases). Germline CDR1 MNHNS, CDR2 SASEGT. The CDR3 has 16 residues. V lost 2 bases to trimming and J lost 0 bases, with 13 bases between them. CDR3 sequence (DNA): TGTGCCAGCAGTGAACAGAGACAGGCCATGAACACTGAAGCTTTCTTT. Translating it yields CASSEQRQAMNTEAFF.

The rearrangement uses TRBV9 and TRBJ2-3, with D possibly matching TRBD1 (6 bases). Germline V gene lookup returns CDR1 SGDLS and CDR2 YYNGEE. The CDR3 totals 15 residues. Deletions cut 4 bases from V and 6 bases from J, with 18 bases between. The CDR3 sequence: CASSPPRGGVDTQYF. DNA of the CDR3: TGTGCCAGCAGCCCCCCCAGGGGTGGTGTGGATACGCAGTATTTT.

The CDR3 loop is CALERVAGRNEQFF. In nucleotides, the CDR3 is TGTGCCCTGGAGAGGGTAGCGGGACGCAATGAGCAGTTCTTC. The J gene is TRBJ2-1, the V gene TRBV30; 8 bases fit TRBD2. Germline-derived CDR1 and CDR2 are GTSNPN and SVGIG (reference sequence). The CDR3 length is 14 residues. Germline trimming cut 8 bases from V and 6 bases from J; bases unmatched to any gene: 12.

The genes are TRBV12-3 or TRBV12-4 and TRBJ1-1; D might be TRBD1 (5 bases). V was pared by 3 bases and J by 4 bases, with 12 bases between. The CDR3 contains 14 residues. CDR3 coding DNA: TGTGCCAGCAGTTTGGGGGTGTTTGGCACTGAAGCTTTCTTT. Amino acids: CASSLGVFGTEAFF.

The V gene is TRBV6-1, the J gene TRBJ1-2, with D hard to call. CDR3 length: 14 amino acids. The V and J ends lost 2 bases and 5 bases respectively, with 12 bases between them. Germline CDR1 reads MNHNS; CDR2 reads SASEGT. CDR3 in amino acids: CASSESTPAYGYTF. In nucleotides, the CDR3 is TGTGCCAGCAGTGAATCGACCCCAGCATATGGCTACACCTTC.

The chain couples TRBV27 to TRBJ2-4, with D tentatively TRBD2 (7 bases). V shed 3 bases and J shed 9 bases, with 21 bases lying between them. The CDR3 contains 16 residues. Germline loops: CDR1 MNHEY, CDR2 SMNVEV (reference sequence). CDR3 region: CASSFSRGGKGGIQYF. The DNA of the CDR3 is TGTGCCAGCAGTTTTTCCCGCGGGGGAAAAGGGGGCATTCAGTACTTC.

This chain connects TRBV5-1 to TRBJ2-3; a weak D match, TRBD1 (6 bases). The V end lost 4 bases, the J end lost 2 bases, and 14 bases lay between the germline ends. The CDR3 runs 15 residues. The germline gives CDR1 SGHRS, CDR2 YFSETQ. Here the CDR3 reads CASSGGQTSTDTQYF. The CDR3, as DNA: TGCGCCAGCAGCGGAGGACAGACTTCCACAGATACGCAGTATTTT.

The chain uses TRBV30 and TRBJ2-7; TRBD1 matches 8 bases. Looked up from germline, CDR1 is GTSNPN and CDR2 is SVGIG (reference sequence). The CDR3 spans 15 residues. V lost 2 bases and J lost 5; bases outside the gene matches: 11. This chain's CDR3 is CAWSWGRGLLDEQYF. In DNA, the CDR3 is TGTGCCTGGAGTTGGGGCAGGGGGCTTCTTGACGAGCAGTACTTC.

This chain joins TRBV10-3 and TRBJ1-1, with D possibly matching TRBD1 (5 bases). In germline, CDR1 is ENHRY, CDR2 SYGVKD. Between the trimmed V and J ends, which lost 8 bases and 5 bases, there was a span of 18 bases. The CDR3 sequence is 14 residues long. CDR3: CAIRAGRALTEAFF. The CDR3 coding sequence is TGTGCCATCCGGGCAGGGCGGGCGTTGACTGAAGCTTTCTTT.

The chain links TRBV27 to TRBJ2-1, with D unclear. Between the trimmed V and J ends, which lost 8 bases and 5 bases, there was a span of 10 bases. The CDR3 loop spans 12 amino acids. In germline, CDR1 is MNHEY, CDR2 SMNVEV (reference sequence). This CDR3 is CASGLGDNEQFF. CDR3 nucleotide sequence: TGTGCCAGCGGTCTTGGGGACAATGAGCAGTTCTTC.

This chain uses TRBV29-1 with TRBJ2-2; 9 positions match TRBD2. Trimming at V came to 1 base and at J to 5 bases, leaving 5 bases not matched to a gene. Germline V gives CDR1 SQVTM, CDR2 ANQGSEA. The CDR3 extends over 15 amino acids. The CDR3 sequence: CSVEGGSGGTGELFF. CDR3 nucleotide sequence: TGCAGCGTTGAAGGTGGTAGCGGGGGAACCGGGGAGCTGTTTTTT.

The chain uses TRBV6-2 or TRBV6-3 and TRBJ2-3; D unresolved. This CDR3 is built from 16 residues. Germline assignment: CDR1 MNHEY and CDR2 SVGEGT. V lost 0 bases, J lost 1 base, and 11 bases lay in between. The CDR3 here is CASSYSRLRGTDTQYF. DNA of the CDR3: TGTGCCAGCAGTTACTCTCGGCTCCGGGGCACAGATACGCAGTATTTT.

This clonotype was counted only a few times. The rearrangement uses TRBV19 and TRBJ2-3, with 9 bases matching TRBD2. The CDR3 runs to 14 residues. CDR1 and CDR2 (germline): LNHDA, SQIVND (reference sequence). The junction had 4 bases not matched to a gene; V was cut back by 5 bases and J by 4 bases. The DNA for the CDR3 is TGTGCCAGTAGTTTCTTAGCGGGAGCAGATACGCAGTATTTT. It translates to CASSFLAGADTQYF.